The table lists the clone carrying this T cell receptor beta chain with a few counts. What it binds is not known. The record originates from a study of CD8 T cells in ankylosing spondylitis. Study-wide results and caveats: A TCR beta motif made of eight highly homologous variants seemed typical of ankylosing spondylitis blood. Clones linked to disease were reported to show significant enrichment in matched ankylosing spondylitis synovial fluid.

Quantitative barcoded 5'-RACE was used to prepare TCR beta libraries. TCRdb reprocessed the 5' RACE reads via MiXCR and lists one record per CDR3 protein. This sample has around 130,000 distinct CDR3 sequences; roughly 15% occur once, and the top ten carry roughly 30%. Germline CDR1 reads SGHTA; CDR2 reads FQGNSA. This CDR3 is built from 13 residues. V was trimmed by 5 bases and J by 6 bases, leaving 11 bases between them. Sequenced material: blood, either unsorted or a sorted T cell fraction (not recorded which). J is TRBJ1-5 and V is TRBV7-2, with D hard to call. The receptor was isolated from a male donor with ankylosing spondylitis. In DNA form, the CDR3 reads TGTGCCAGCAGCCCCCTGTGGGGTCAGCCCCAGCATTTT. Protein: CASSPLWGQPQHF.